Shown below are 25 T cell receptor beta chains from a single sample sequenced in a study of blood T cells in healthy people across ages. Through a sample-barcoded 5' primer and a J-beta primer mix, a second PCR was run for 7 to 11 cycles. TCRdb redid the calling of the 5' RACE reads with MiXCR, one entry per CDR3 protein. This table holds approximately 850,000 distinct CDR3 sequences, roughly 60% found once. Input material: blood. These receptors came from a man aged 30 to 39 in good health.

V and J are TRBV29-1 and TRBJ2-5, with D perhaps TRBD1 (6 bases). Trimming took off 3 bases at V and 4 bases at J, with 15 bases between the two ends. The CDR3 runs to 14 residues. CDR1 is SQVTM, CDR2 ANQGSEA, per germline. This CDR3 is CSVDATGLRETQYF. As DNA, the CDR3 is TGCAGCGTTGACGCGACAGGCTTGCGAGAGACCCAGTACTTC.

This rearrangement joins TRBV3-1 to TRBJ2-6; D is uncertain. The V end lost 6 bases, the J end lost 0 bases, and 12 bases lay between the germline ends. Germline V gives CDR1 LGHDT, CDR2 YNNKEL (reference sequence). The CDR3 extends over 16 amino acids. The CDR3: CASSQPFVSGANVLTF. CDR3 nucleotides: TGTGCCAGCAGTCAACCCTTTGTCTCTGGGGCCAACGTCCTGACTTTC.

This clonotype was counted only a few times. The V gene is TRBV7-8, the J gene TRBJ2-3; TRBD1 matches at 11 bases. The germline V gene encodes CDR1 SGHVS and CDR2 FQNEAQ. The junction had 4 bases not matched to a gene; V was cut back by 6 bases and J by 5 bases. This CDR3 is 14 amino acids long. CDR3 protein: CASRPGQGGDTQYF. CDR3 coding DNA: TGTGCCAGCAGGCCGGGACAGGGGGGAGATACGCAGTATTTT. The full variable domain, rest sourced from reference TRBV7-8 and TRBJ2-3, is GAGVSQSPRYKVAKRGQDVALRCDPISGHVSLFWYQQALGQGPEFLTYFQNEAQLDKSGLPSDRFFAERPEGSVSTLKIQRTQQEDSAVYLCASRPGQGGDTQYFGPGTRLTVL.

The V gene is TRBV6-2 or TRBV6-3, the J gene TRBJ2-1; 9 bases agree with TRBD2. V was clipped by 10 bases and J by 5 bases; unmatched bases: 15. CDR3 size: 16 residues. CDR1 MNHEY and CDR2 SVGEGT come from the germline V gene. DNA for the CDR3: TGTGCCACCATTAACTATAGCGGGAGCCGGGACAATGAGCAGTTCTTC. It encodes CATINYSGSRDNEQFF.

The rearrangement uses TRBV5-1 and TRBJ2-5; TRBD2 aligns across 9 bases. The CDR3 has 15 residues. The germline V gene encodes CDR1 SGHRS and CDR2 YFSETQ. The J segment lost 7 bases and the V segment lost 5 bases, leaving 12 bases of the junction unmatched. CDR3 amino acids: CASSVAGERVGTQYF. The CDR3 bases are TGCGCCAGCAGTGTAGCGGGAGAGAGGGTGGGGACCCAGTACTTC.

This chain joins TRBV25-1 and TRBJ2-5; D call uncertain. CDR3 length equals 13 residues. Germline V gene sequence: CDR1 MGHDK, CDR2 SYGVNS. V lost 1 base to trimming and J lost 5 bases, with 8 bases between them. This CDR3 reads CASSEFEPETQYF. CDR3 bases: TGTGCCAGCAGTGAATTTGAGCCGGAGACCCAGTACTTC. Using reference TRBV25-1 and TRBJ2-5 for the parts outside the CDR3, the full variable domain is EADIYQTPRYLVIGTGKKITLECSQTMGHDKMYWYQQDPGMELHLIHYSYGVNSTEKGDLSSESTVSRIRTEHFPLTLESARPSHTSQYLCASSEFEPETQYFGPGTRLLVL.

The chain has TRBV29-1 and TRBJ2-3; D perhaps matches TRBD2 (5 bases). The V gene's germline CDR1 is SQVTM and CDR2 ANQGSEA. V was trimmed by 5 bases and J by 0 bases, leaving 9 bases between them. The CDR3 extends over 13 amino acids. CDR3 amino acids: CSVIGGSTDTQYF. As DNA, the CDR3 is TGCAGCGTTATAGGCGGGAGCACAGATACGCAGTATTTT.

This sequence joins TRBV4-3 and TRBJ2-1, with TRBD2 matching 7 bases. J was trimmed by 10 bases and V by 2 bases; bases with no gene match: 11. Germline V gene sequence: CDR1 LGHNA, CDR2 YSLEER. This CDR3 contains 15 residues. The CDR3 sequence: CASSQRGTSDSEQFF. CDR3 DNA sequence: TGCGCCAGCAGCCAAAGGGGAACTAGCGACTCCGAGCAGTTCTTC.

This chain joins TRBV20-1 and TRBJ2-1; no clear D. Germline V gene data show CDR1 as DFQATT and CDR2 as SNEGSKA (reference sequence). The CDR3 loop spans 12 amino acids. The V end lost 6 bases, the J end lost 7 bases, and 13 bases lay between the germline ends. The CDR3 sequence is CSAPPQKNEQFF. The CDR3 region has the DNA TGCAGTGCCCCTCCACAGAAAAATGAGCAGTTCTTC.

The chain uses TRBV18 and TRBJ2-5; TRBD1 matches at 9 bases. V was clipped by 3 bases and J by 11 bases; unmatched bases: 16. The CDR3 spans 16 residues. Looked up from germline, CDR1 is KGHSH and CDR2 is LQKENI. The CDR3 spells CASSPTTGGPYNEQYF. The CDR3 nucleotides are TGTGCCAGCTCACCGACAACAGGGGGCCCCTACAATGAGCAGTACTTC.

The chain uses TRBV6-1 and TRBJ2-3; D may be TRBD2 (7 bases). Germline CDR1 reads MNHNS; CDR2 reads SASEGT. V was trimmed by 2 bases and J by 4 bases, leaving 13 bases between them. CDR3 length: 15 amino acids. The CDR3: CASSEQQGGADTQYF. The CDR3 nucleotides are TGTGCCAGCAGTGAACAACAGGGAGGGGCAGATACGCAGTATTTT.

The chain carries TRBV9 and TRBJ1-2, with 11 bases fitting TRBD1. The germline V gene encodes CDR1 SGDLS and CDR2 YYNGEE. The junction had 9 bases not matched to a gene; V was cut back by 3 bases and J by 5 bases. The CDR3 extends over 16 amino acids. In nucleotides, the CDR3 is TGTGCCAGCAGCGGGCCCGGACAGGGGGCTAGATATGGCTACACCTTC. It codes for CASSGPGQGARYGYTF.

This sequence joins TRBV12-3 or TRBV12-4 and TRBJ2-5, with TRBD1 matching over 10 bases. The assigned J gene may be wrong: the sequence end matches TRBJ2-7 better. The CDR3 extends over 15 amino acids. The CDR3 sequence: CASSPAGQGYSEQYF. DNA for the CDR3: TGTGCCAGCAGTCCCGCGGGACAGGGGTATAGCGAGCAGTACTTC.

This chain connects TRBV7-2 to TRBJ2-5; D might be TRBD1 (5 bases). Trimming left V 5 bases short and J 4 bases short, with 17 bases between. The CDR3 loop spans 15 amino acids. CDR1 and CDR2 (germline): SGHTA, FQGNSA. CDR3 region: CASSRLGELGETQYF. The CDR3 bases are TGTGCCAGCAGCCGGTTAGGGGAACTCGGAGAGACCCAGTACTTC.

This sequence joins TRBV11-3 and TRBJ2-7; possibly TRBD1 for D (6 bases). Trimming stripped 0 bases from V and 3 bases from J, with 12 bases between. The germline CDR1 and CDR2 sequences are SGHNT and YENEEA. The CDR3 loop spans 15 amino acids. Written as DNA, the CDR3 is TGTGCCAGCAGCTTAGATCAATGGGGGCTCTACGAGCAGTACTTC. Translated, it gives CASSLDQWGLYEQYF.

CDR3 sequence (DNA): TGCAGTGCCTCTACCGGACAGGGGTACACCGGGGAGCTGTTTTTT. This sequence encodes CSASTGQGYTGELFF. This chain joins TRBV20-1 and TRBJ2-2, with 9 bases aligning to TRBD1. The V and J ends lost 6 bases and 3 bases, in that order; junction bases with no gene match: 8. This CDR3 spans 15 amino acids. Germline V gene sequence: CDR1 DFQATT, CDR2 SNEGSKA (reference sequence).

The V and J genes are TRBV5-6 and TRBJ1-2, with D possibly being TRBD1 (5 bases). From germline, CDR1 is SGHDT and CDR2 YYEEEE. V lost 4 bases, J lost 4 bases, and 17 bases lay in between. This CDR3 is built from 15 residues. The CDR3 spells CASSPETAGLYGYTF. In DNA form, the CDR3 reads TGTGCCAGCAGCCCAGAGACAGCGGGCCTCTATGGCTACACCTTC.

This clonotype was seen more than once but under ten times. The rearrangement uses TRBV20-1 and TRBJ2-5; 11 nucleotides match TRBD2. The ends lost 6 bases at V and 2 bases at J; junction bases unmatched: 5. The CDR3 has 14 residues. Germline CDR1 reads DFQATT; CDR2 reads SNEGSKA (reference sequence). CDR3 loop: CSAPTSGIQETQYF. The CDR3, as DNA: TGCAGTGCGCCGACTAGCGGGATTCAAGAGACCCAGTACTTC.

The chain uses TRBV28 and TRBJ2-3, with D perhaps TRBD1 or TRBD2 (7 bases each). The V and J ends lost 7 bases and 4 bases respectively, with 12 bases between them. CDR1 and CDR2 (germline): MDHEN, SYDVKM. The CDR3 consists of 13 residues. This CDR3 reads CASNSGGADTQYF. The CDR3 DNA sequence: TGTGCCAGCAATTCAGGGGGGGCAGATACGCAGTATTTT. Together with reference TRBV28 and TRBJ2-3, the CDR3 gives the full variable domain: DVKVTQSSRYLVKRTGEKVFLECVQDMDHENMFWYRQDPGLGLRLIYFSYDVKMKEKGDIPEGYSVSREKKERFSLILESASTNQTSMYLCASNSGGADTQYFGPGTRLTVL.

The rearrangement uses TRBV7-9 and TRBJ1-1; tentatively, D is TRBD1 (5 bases). CDR1 and CDR2 from the germline V gene are SEHNR and FQNEAQ (reference sequence). This CDR3 contains 14 residues. V lost 8 bases to trimming and J lost 1 base, with 14 bases between them. The CDR3 region has the DNA TGTGCCAGCTACTTTTTAGGGGCGAACACTGAAGCTTTCTTT. Translation gives CASYFLGANTEAFF.

V usage is TRBV6-6 and J usage is TRBJ2-7, with D maybe TRBD1 (6 bases). Germline values: CDR1 MNHNY, CDR2 SVGAGI (reference sequence). Between the trimmed V and J ends, which lost 6 bases and 2 bases, there was a span of 14 bases. The CDR3 has 14 amino acids. CDR3 sequence (DNA): TGTGCCAGCAGAACTCGGGGACACGCCTACGAGCAGTACTTC. Translation gives CASRTRGHAYEQYF.

The chain uses TRBV5-6 and TRBJ2-3, with D unclear. This CDR3 is built from 15 residues. With 2 bases removed from V and 2 bases from J, the gap between germline ends came to 12 bases. In germline, CDR1 is SGHDT, CDR2 YYEEEE. For the CDR3, the DNA is TGTGCCAGCAGCTTAGGCCTTATCAACACAGATACGCAGTATTTT. Its protein is CASSLGLINTDTQYF.

The table lists this clonotype with many counts. CDR3 nucleotide sequence: TGCAGTGCTAGAAACGACGCAGATACGCAGTATTTT. This translates into CSARNDADTQYF. This chain joins TRBV20-1 and TRBJ2-3; D is unclear. Between the trimmed V and J ends, which lost 2 bases and 4 bases, there was a span of 7 bases. Germline V gives CDR1 DFQATT, CDR2 SNEGSKA (reference sequence). The CDR3 is 12 residues long.

This chain links TRBV10-3 with TRBJ2-1; 10 bases match TRBD2. J lost 5 bases, V lost 4 bases, and 5 bases had no gene match. The germline V gene encodes CDR1 ENHRY and CDR2 SYGVKD. The CDR3 runs to 15 residues. Here the CDR3 DNA reads TGTGCCATCAGTGTCGTCGGGACTAGCGACAATGAGCAGTTCTTC. Amino acids: CAISVVGTSDNEQFF.

J is TRBJ1-5 and V is TRBV3-1; unclear D gene. The CDR3 has 17 amino acids. The V end was cut by 1 base, the J end by 0 bases, with 13 bases between. The germline V gene encodes CDR1 LGHDT and CDR2 YNNKEL (reference sequence). The CDR3 sequence: CASSQGMGPLSNQPQHF. The CDR3 DNA reads as TGTGCCAGCAGCCAAGGTATGGGCCCACTTAGCAATCAGCCCCAGCATTTT.